This T cell receptor beta chain was observed in a study of post-analysis software for immune sequencing data. Study-level background: Courses of disease covered relapsing-remitting, secondary progressive and progressive-relapsing multiple sclerosis.

Study-wide points: The authors found that F measure strongly co-clustered same-batch samples. The study found significantly lower normalized Chao1 diversity in multiple sclerosis patients than in controls. Four or five TRBV segments were significantly more frequent in patients than in controls. TRBV5-6, TRBV5-1 and TRBV20-1 were among these segments.

The CDR3 runs 12 residues. Between the trimmed V and J ends, which lost 2 bases and 6 bases, there was a span of 10 bases. Germline V gene lookup returns CDR1 SQVTM and CDR2 ANQGSEA. With regard to this clonotype: Its target is unknown.

Libraries were made from TCR beta cDNA, and they carried unique molecular identifiers. When about 0.95 to 10 million T cells were used, they gave 500,000 or so cDNA molecules. One entry per CDR3 protein results from TCRdb running MiXCR on the PCR reads. The sample contains around 710,000 distinct CDR3 sequences, about 43% of which appear only once. The receptor was isolated from a girl under 18 with multiple sclerosis. Sequenced material: blood. V is TRBV29-1 and J is TRBJ1-2, with D hard to call. In DNA, the CDR3 is TGCAGCGTTGAAAGGGAGGCCCATGGCTACACCTTC. Translated: CSVEREAHGYTF. The full variable domain, rest sourced from reference TRBV29-1 and TRBJ1-2, is SAVISQKPSRDICQRGTSLTIQCQVDSQVTMMFWYRQQPGQSLTLIATANQGSEATYESGFVIDKFPISRPNLTFSTLTVSNMSPEDSSIYLCSVEREAHGYTFGSGTRLTVV.